The clone carrying this T cell receptor (beta chain) was seen ten or more times. What it recognizes is unknown. An end of the junction does not agree with germline; a read error may underlie this. These data belong to a study of T cell repertoires in cytomegalovirus infection. At the level of the study: Public TCR beta signatures indicated both CMV infection and matching HLA type.

General study findings and limits: HLA-C-restricted CMV clonotypes gave the most frequent clonotype in two of eight donors. People with CMV and the relevant HLA were identified by cumulative public TCR beta family frequency.

CDR1 SGHAT and CDR2 FQDESV come from the germline V gene (reference sequence). The CDR3 runs 14 residues. One entry per CDR3 protein, called by TCRdb with MiXCR from the reads. The sample lists about 180,000 distinct CDR3 sequences, around 15% occurring once. The chain links TRBV11-1 to TRBJ2-1; possible D gene TRBD2, 6 bases. Sequencing was performed on PBMCs. The TCR originated in a human donor in good health (CMV status not recorded). Some clones in this sample may be carry-over from other donors' samples. The CDR3 loop is CASSLAYSYNEQFF. CDR3 sequence (DNA): TGTGCCAGCAGCCTAGCGTATTCTTACAATGAGCAGTTCTTC.